The T cell receptor (beta chain) described here comes from a study of cytomegalovirus exposure and HLA in healthy donors. Study context: Earlier sequencing of 150 million to 200 million T cells yielded approximately 100 million unique TCR beta sequences.

This CDR3 comprises 14 residues. The V end lost 0 bases, the J end lost 6 bases, and 12 bases lay between the germline ends. Germline V CDR1 and CDR2: WNHNN, SYGVQD (reference sequence). This clone was observed once. Its antigen remains unknown. Amplification used 60 Vbeta primers and 13 Jbeta primers. TCRdb's table, derived via immunoSEQ multiplex PCR, lists solely in-frame clones and lacks some. Among 160,000 or so clones, approximately 86% were seen once, and the ten largest hold approximately 2%. Study-wide points: Analysis was performed later, and it showed HLA-associated TCR beta chains to be more clonally expanded than equally common others.

The sequence came from a woman aged 18 to 35 in good health and CMV-seronegative. Sequencing input: PBMCs. V gene TRBV10-1 combines with J gene TRBJ2-7; maybe TRBD2 (5 bases). As DNA, the CDR3 is TGCGCCAGCAGTGAGTCTACACTAGTAGCCGAGCAGTACTTC. This gives the protein CASSESTLVAEQYF.